This T cell receptor (beta chain) was identified during a study of blood T cell repertoires in COVID-19. Study-level information: Collection of acute and convalescent COVID-19 samples took place in the United States, Italy and Spain. Nucleic acid was either cDNA or gDNA, and it came from T cells, B-cell-depleted T cells, or PBMCs.

The CDR3 spans 14 residues. V trimming: 6 bases; J trimming: 0 bases; junction bases outside the gene matches: 5. Germline CDR1 SQVTM, CDR2 ANQGSEA. Per the original data handling: Scientists estimated how many nucleated cells there were by amplifying reference gene primers. Here immunoSEQ multiplex PCR was the method, and the copy in TCRdb shows in-frame clones only, minus some. V and J calls and clone size are copied from that table; D and trimming were computed from the DNA. The repertoire holds 96,000 or so clones, with about 87% as singletons. Followed over time, Seattle patients had been enrolled while infection was active.

Sequenced: peripheral blood. The clonotype comes from a human donor with COVID-19, enrolled during active disease. The donor label of this sample is uncertain. The rearrangement joins TRBV29-1 to TRBJ2-1; TRBD1 agrees at 7 bases. The CDR3: CSVSGTDSYNEQFF. CDR3 nucleotide sequence: TGCAGCGTCTCCGGGACAGACTCCTACAATGAGCAGTTCTTC.